These 25 T cell receptor beta chains came from one sample sequenced in a study of shared clonotypes between healthy human individuals. Terminally differentiated effector memory CD45RA+ cells were excluded from the naive CD8 cells, which were CD45RO-negative and positively selected for CCR7. Profiling relied on immunoSEQ multiplex PCR, and the TCRdb table lists in-frame clones only, not all of them. The data show 560,000 or so clones, with 95% to 96% seen just once and roughly 0.1% held by the top ten. Material for sequencing was naive CD8+ T cells sorted from blood. Receptor source: a woman aged 25 to 39 in good health.

This clone was observed a single time. The chain links TRBV16 to TRBJ2-5; D perhaps matches TRBD2 (5 bases). The CDR3 is 14 amino acids. V was clipped by 3 bases and J by 2 bases, with 10 bases between them. CDR1 and CDR2 from the germline V gene are KGHSY and FQNENV. The CDR3 sequence: CASSHTTGQETQYF. CDR3 nucleotides: TGTGCCAGCAGCCACACGACGGGACAAGAGACCCAGTACTTC.

The chain is built from TRBV10-3 and TRBJ1-5; D gene uncertain. Germline V gene lookup returns CDR1 ENHRY and CDR2 SYGVKD. Trimming shortened V by 0 bases and J by 4 bases, and 16 bases separated the two germline ends. This CDR3 spans 17 amino acids. CDR3 loop: CAISESGVALGNQPQHF. DNA for the CDR3: TGTGCCATCAGTGAGTCCGGGGTGGCGCTCGGAAATCAGCCCCAGCATTTT.

The rearrangement uses TRBV5-1 and TRBJ2-1; 9 bases line up with TRBD2. The V and J ends lost 1 base and 10 bases, in that order; junction bases with no gene match: 9. The CDR3 spans 15 residues. CDR1 is SGHRS and CDR2 is YFSETQ in the germline V gene. CDR3 in amino acids: CASSLLVAGVPEQFF. Written as DNA, the CDR3 is TGCGCCAGCAGCTTGTTAGTAGCGGGAGTCCCCGAGCAGTTCTTC.

Remarks on this clone: Within the sample, other DNA sequences also encode this same CDR3. V is TRBV28 and J is TRBJ2-1, with D unclear. The V gene's germline CDR1 is MDHEN and CDR2 SYDVKM. Trimming removed 3 bases from V and 5 bases from J, with 8 bases in between. CDR3 size: 13 residues. CDR3 region: CASSFRPDNEQFF. CDR3 bases: TGTGCCAGCAGTTTCCGGCCGGACAATGAGCAGTTCTTC.

The gene calls are TRBV25-1 and TRBJ2-5; no clear D gene. V lost 5 bases and J lost 5, with 15 bases in between. CDR1 MGHDK and CDR2 SYGVNS come from the germline V gene. The CDR3 consists of 14 residues. The CDR3 DNA is TGTGCCAGCAGTAGCCGGGCCCACGATGAGACCCAGTACTTC. Amino acid sequence: CASSSRAHDETQYF.

The chain recombines TRBV6-5 with TRBJ2-5; the D gene is possibly TRBD1 (5 bases). The germline gives CDR1 MNHEY, CDR2 SVGAGI. V was cut by 5 bases and J by 2 bases, with 12 bases left in between. The length of the CDR3 is 14 residues. CDR3 bases: TGTGCCAGCAGTCCCCCGGACACGCAAGAGACCCAGTACTTC. This gives the protein CASSPPDTQETQYF.

The rearrangement links TRBV5-8 to TRBJ1-5; D is ambiguous. Germline loops: CDR1 SGHTS, CDR2 YDEGEE. This CDR3 comprises 16 residues. The germline V and J ends were trimmed by 2 bases and 0 bases, with 12 bases remaining between them. CDR3: CASSFWTVYSNQPQHF. CDR3 bases: TGTGCCAGCAGCTTCTGGACTGTTTATAGCAATCAGCCCCAGCATTTT.

V gene TRBV27 combines with J gene TRBJ2-7; D is possibly TRBD1 (5 bases). The V and J ends lost 7 bases and 5 bases respectively, with 24 bases between them. The CDR3 spans 16 residues. From germline, CDR1 is MNHEY and CDR2 SMNVEV (reference sequence). The CDR3 DNA reads TGTGCCAGCAACCTTCCCCCCCACAGGTTCCGGCACGAGCAGTACTTC. Translation gives CASNLPPHRFRHEQYF.

The V call is TRBV9, the J call TRBJ1-2; D unclear. The length of the CDR3 is 13 residues. Per the germline V gene, CDR1 is SGDLS and CDR2 is YYNGEE. Between the trimmed V and J ends, which lost 5 bases and 2 bases, there was a span of 10 bases. Here the CDR3 reads CASSSTQNYGYTF. Here the CDR3 DNA reads TGTGCCAGCAGTTCGACCCAAAACTATGGCTACACCTTC.

As for this clone: The same CDR3 also results from other DNA sequences found in this sample. The chain has TRBV27 and TRBJ2-1; D is undetermined. V lost 3 bases, J lost 7 bases, and 7 bases lay in between. Germline-derived CDR1 and CDR2 are MNHEY and SMNVEV (reference sequence). The CDR3 is made up of 12 amino acids. CDR3 sequence: CASSFSGNEQFF. For the CDR3, the DNA is TGTGCCAGCAGTTTTTCCGGGAATGAGCAGTTCTTC.

The rearrangement links TRBV2 to TRBJ1-1, with D unclear. Germline loops: CDR1 SNHLY, CDR2 FYNNEI. The CDR3 extends over 11 amino acids. The V end was cut by 3 bases, the J end by 6 bases, with 5 bases between. CDR3 loop: CASSEVAEAFF. The CDR3, as DNA: TGTGCCAGCAGTGAGGTCGCTGAAGCTTTCTTT.

The chain is built from TRBV27 and TRBJ2-1; the match to TRBD1 covers 7 bases. J gave up 6 bases and V 4 bases, and 6 bases lay outside the gene matches. The CDR3 runs 14 residues. Germline CDR1 and CDR2: MNHEY and SMNVEV (reference sequence). The CDR3 bases are TGTGCCAGCAGTTCAGGGGGATCGGGCAATGAGCAGTTCTTC. This translates into CASSSGGSGNEQFF.

The J gene is TRBJ2-7, the V gene TRBV19, with 11 bases aligning to TRBD1. The CDR3 length is 15 residues. CDR1 and CDR2 from the germline V gene are LNHDA and SQIVND (reference sequence). V lost 4 bases and J lost 2; bases outside the gene matches: 4. This chain's CDR3 is CASSNGQGATYEQYF. As DNA, the CDR3 is TGTGCCAGTAGTAATGGACAGGGGGCCACCTACGAGCAGTACTTC.

This rearrangement joins TRBV6-1 to TRBJ2-7, with 12 bases aligning to TRBD2. Germline V gene sequence: CDR1 MNHNS, CDR2 SASEGT. V lost 8 bases, J lost 6 bases, and 11 bases stayed unmatched. The CDR3 covers 15 residues. The CDR3 DNA is TGTGCCAGCTGCCCTCTAGCGGGAGGGATTCGCGAGCAGTACTTC. Its protein is CASCPLAGGIREQYF.

The chain carries TRBV6-5 and TRBJ1-2; possible D gene TRBD1, 5 bases. The ends were cut back, 3 bases at V and 6 bases at J, with 20 bases in the middle. Germline CDR1 MNHEY, CDR2 SVGAGI. The CDR3 covers 16 residues. The CDR3 bases are TGTGCCAGCAGTTATTCAGTCGAGGGGAGGGGAGATGGCTACACCTTC. This sequence encodes CASSYSVEGRGDGYTF.

This sequence joins TRBV29-1 and TRBJ2-1; no clear D. V lost 5 bases, J lost 7 bases, and 9 bases lay in between. This CDR3 contains 11 residues. Germline V gene sequence: CDR1 SQVTM, CDR2 ANQGSEA. CDR3 amino acids: CSVSPGNEQFF. CDR3 bases: TGCAGCGTTTCCCCCGGGAATGAGCAGTTCTTC.

This clone was counted once. The V and J genes are TRBV19 and TRBJ2-7; D is ambiguous. V was shortened by 2 bases and J by 2 bases, with 10 bases between the two germline ends. The germline gives CDR1 LNHDA, CDR2 SQIVND (reference sequence). CDR3 size: 14 residues. The CDR3 region has the DNA TGTGCCAGTAGTATAAAAGTCAGCGCCTACGAGCAGTACTTC. This sequence encodes CASSIKVSAYEQYF.

This chain links TRBV14 with TRBJ2-7; the D is unclear. The V gene lost 7 bases and the J gene lost 3 bases, with 13 bases spanning the gap. This CDR3 is built from 13 residues. CDR1 is SGHDN, CDR2 FVKESK, per germline. CDR3 region: CASMSTTSYEQYF. DNA of the CDR3: TGTGCCAGCATGTCTACTACGAGCTACGAGCAGTACTTC.

This chain joins TRBV5-8 and TRBJ2-5; tentatively, D is TRBD2 (6 bases). Per the germline V gene, CDR1 is SGHTS and CDR2 is YDEGEE. V was cut by 6 bases and J by 5 bases, with 17 bases left in between. CDR3 length: 14 residues. CDR3 residues: CASIWEAPVETQYF. The CDR3 nucleotides read TGTGCCAGCATATGGGAGGCTCCCGTGGAGACCCAGTACTTC.

The chain uses TRBV27 and TRBJ2-3; D not certain. The CDR3 consists of 12 residues. Germline V CDR1 and CDR2: MNHEY, SMNVEV (reference sequence). V dropped 10 bases and J dropped 6 bases, with 14 bases sitting between them. CDR3 bases: TGTGCCACCTCGACACCCTCCGATACGCAGTATTTT. This codes for CATSTPSDTQYF.

This clone was picked up one time. CDR3 nucleotide sequence: TGTGCCAGCAGTCCCAAGTCCCGGAACTTGAACACTGAAGCTTTCTTT. Residues: CASSPKSRNLNTEAFF. The gene calls are TRBV28 and TRBJ1-1, with D hard to call. The CDR3 covers 16 residues. V lost 5 bases, J lost 0 bases, and 16 bases lay in between. The germline V gene encodes CDR1 MDHEN and CDR2 SYDVKM.

This clone was recorded only once. The chain uses TRBV29-1 and TRBJ2-7; 7 nucleotides line up with TRBD2. The germline CDR1 and CDR2 sequences are SQVTM and ANQGSEA. After removal of 5 bases from V and 4 bases from J, the junction contained 8 bases not matched to a gene. The CDR3 consists of 13 residues. The CDR3 region has the DNA TGCAGCGTTTTACGGGGGGAGGGTTACGAGCAGTACTTC. Translating it yields CSVLRGEGYEQYF.

CDR3: CASSSGRGGKGYTF. CDR3 nucleotide sequence: TGTGCCAGCAGCTCCGGACGGGGCGGGAAGGGCTACACCTTC. The gene calls are TRBV6-1 and TRBJ1-2; TRBD1 might be the D (5 bases). Trimming stripped 6 bases from V and 8 bases from J, with 19 bases between. CDR3 size: 14 residues. CDR1 and CDR2 from the germline V gene are MNHNS and SASEGT.

The genes are TRBV19 and TRBJ2-1; D gene ambiguous. The germline CDR1 and CDR2 sequences are LNHDA and SQIVND (reference sequence). The CDR3 extends over 14 amino acids. Trimming pared 3 bases from V and 9 bases from J, leaving 15 bases between. CDR3: CASSIAVGTAEQFF. The CDR3 region has the DNA TGTGCCAGTAGTATCGCGGTCGGTACGGCTGAGCAGTTCTTC.

This clone occurred once. The gene calls are TRBV6-1 and TRBJ2-7; possibly TRBD1 for D (7 bases). Germline CDR1 and CDR2: MNHNS and SASEGT. V was cut by 6 bases and J by 3 bases, with 18 bases left in between. The CDR3 spans 15 residues. This CDR3 is CASREEGQSFYEQYF. In DNA form, the CDR3 reads TGTGCCAGCAGAGAGGAGGGACAGTCTTTCTACGAGCAGTACTTC.